Following are 7 T cell receptor beta chains from one sample sequenced in a study of regulatory T cells in long-lasting Graves disease. CDR3-region Arm-PCR and iRepertoire HTBI primers produced the TCR beta libraries. One entry per CDR3 protein, called by TCRdb with MiXCR from the multiplex PCR reads. The repertoire includes 300,000 to 500,000 distinct CDR3 sequences, about 20% of them detected once, and less than 25% sits in the top ten. The time point denotes: persistent/refractory GD, antithyroid drugs over 5 years with positive TRAb. Generation of the TCR library employed RNA extracted from PBMCs. The sequencing here drew on peripheral blood mononuclear cells (PBMCs), taken when the disease was refractory, from a patient treated with antithyroid drugs. The receptors stem from a female donor with Graves disease.

In regard to this clonotype: No conserved phenylalanine or tryptophan ends this CDR3, so it is likely a read error. The chain combines TRBV30 with TRBJ1-1; D unresolved. Trimming left V 3 bases short and J 1 base short, with 9 bases between. The CDR3 totals 13 residues. The germline V gene encodes CDR1 GTSNPN and CDR2 SVGIG (reference sequence). CDR3: CAWRIRGNTEAFL. The CDR3 DNA sequence: TGTGCCTGGAGAATCCGGGGGAACACTGAAGCTTTCCTT.

The V gene is TRBV2, the J gene TRBJ2-3; D uncertain. Germline CDR1 SNHLY, CDR2 FYNNEI. The CDR3 sequence is 14 residues long. V lost 8 bases and J 0 bases, leaving 12 bases between the germline ends. CDR3 sequence: CASRFLTSTDTQYF. The CDR3 region has the DNA TGTGCCAGCCGTTTTTTAACTAGCACAGATACGCAGTATTTT.

This clonotype was seen repeatedly, ten times or more. V is TRBV6-2 or TRBV6-3 and J is TRBJ1-1; D unclear. The CDR3 has 14 residues. Germline CDR1 and CDR2: MNHEY and SVGEGT. Trimming removed 2 bases at V and 4 bases at J, with 11 bases between. CDR3 nucleotides: TGTGCCAGCAGTTACGGTGGACGGATCACTGAAGCTTTCTTT. Its protein product is CASSYGGRITEAFF.

J is TRBJ2-5 and V is TRBV28; tentatively, D is TRBD1 (6 bases). The CDR3 is 17 residues long. Germline loops: CDR1 MDHEN, CDR2 SYDVKM. The V end lost 8 bases, the J end lost 4 bases, and 26 bases lay between the germline ends. In DNA, the CDR3 is TGTGCCAGCTCCCCCGCGGGCTTCCATCTACAGGGAGAGACCCAGTACTTC. Translation: CASSPAGFHLQGETQYF. Looking up the rest from reference TRBV28 and TRBJ2-5 gives the full variable domain: DVKVTQSSRYLVKRTGEKVFLECVQDMDHENMFWYRQDPGLGLRLIYFSYDVKMKEKGDIPEGYSVSREKKERFSLILESASTNQTSMYLCASSPAGFHLQGETQYFGPGTRLLVL.

This clonotype was found many times. V is TRBV2 and J is TRBJ2-4, with no clear D. The CDR3 totals 16 residues. Germline lookup yields CDR1 SNHLY and CDR2 FYNNEI. Deletions cut 3 bases from V and 0 bases from J, with 12 bases between. The DNA of the CDR3 is TGTGCCAGCAGTGACACCCACTTGCTAGCCAAAAACATTCAGTACTTC. Protein sequence: CASSDTHLLAKNIQYF.

This clonotype appeared a few times. The V and J genes are TRBV12-3 or TRBV12-4 and TRBJ2-7, with TRBD2 matching 9 bases. This CDR3 has 14 amino acids. J was trimmed by 1 base and V by 6 bases; bases with no gene match: 4. DNA of the CDR3: TGTGCCAGCAGCAAGCGGGAGGTTTCCTACGAGCAGTACTTC. Translating gives CASSKREVSYEQYF.

This clonotype occurred many times. The rearrangement uses TRBV7-2 and TRBJ2-7; 7 bases agree with TRBD1. CDR3 length: 15 amino acids. V dropped 5 bases and J dropped 0; count of bases not matched to a gene: 7. Germline lookup yields CDR1 SGHTA and CDR2 FQGNSA. The CDR3 sequence is CASSQPQGTSYEQYF. For the CDR3, the DNA is TGTGCCAGCAGCCAACCACAGGGGACCTCCTACGAGCAGTACTTC.